The clone carrying this T cell receptor beta chain was seen ten or more times. This specimen comes from a study of identical twins. CDR3 length equals 14 residues. Template switching added a universal primer binding site, and final cDNA carried unique molecular identifiers. TCRdb reprocessed the 5' RACE reads with MiXCR, giving one entry per CDR3 protein. Altogether a few hundred thousand distinct CDR3 sequences are present, nearly 10% being singletons, with the ten largest covering 2.5% to 3%. The same specimen was also included in a second study, on yellow fever vaccine responses in identical twins.

The sequenced sample was PBMCs. The TCR originated in a young woman in good health. The V call is TRBV21-1, the J call TRBJ2-2; the table's TRBD2 call for D was not verified on the DNA. TRBV21-1 is annotated as a pseudogene. The CDR3 DNA follows: TGTGCCAGCAACCCGGACTCTTCCATCGGGGAGCTGTTTTTT. It specifies CASNPDSSIGELFF.